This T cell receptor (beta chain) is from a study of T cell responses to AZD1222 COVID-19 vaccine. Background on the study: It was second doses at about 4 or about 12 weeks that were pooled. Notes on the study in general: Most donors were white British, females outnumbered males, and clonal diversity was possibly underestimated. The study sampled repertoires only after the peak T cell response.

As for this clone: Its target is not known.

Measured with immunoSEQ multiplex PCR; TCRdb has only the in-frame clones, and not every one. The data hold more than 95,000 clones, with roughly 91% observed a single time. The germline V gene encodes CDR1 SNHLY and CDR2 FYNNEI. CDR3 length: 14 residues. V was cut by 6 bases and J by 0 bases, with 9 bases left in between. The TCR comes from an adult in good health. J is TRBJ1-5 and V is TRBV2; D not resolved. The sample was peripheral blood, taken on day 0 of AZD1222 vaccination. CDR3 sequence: CASSAADSNQPQHF. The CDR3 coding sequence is TGTGCCAGCAGCGCGGCGGATAGCAATCAGCCCCAGCATTTT.